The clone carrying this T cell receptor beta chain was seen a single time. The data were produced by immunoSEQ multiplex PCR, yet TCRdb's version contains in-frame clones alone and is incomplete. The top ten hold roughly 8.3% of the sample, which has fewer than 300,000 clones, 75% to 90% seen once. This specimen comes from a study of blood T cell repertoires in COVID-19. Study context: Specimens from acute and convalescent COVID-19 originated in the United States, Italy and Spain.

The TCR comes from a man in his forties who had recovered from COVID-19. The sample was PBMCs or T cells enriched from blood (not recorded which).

In DNA, the CDR3 is TGTGCCAGCAGTTCCCCCGGGACAGGGGGAAACACCATATATTTT. This codes for CASSSPGTGGNTIYF. J is TRBJ1-3 and V is TRBV28; 9 nucleotides match TRBD1. The J segment lost 4 bases and the V segment lost 4 bases, leaving 5 bases of the junction unmatched. The CDR3 is 15 residues long. Per the germline V gene, CDR1 is MDHEN and CDR2 is SYDVKM.